The present TCR beta chain was sequenced within a study of T cell clones after liver transplantation. At the level of the study: A pre-transplant mixed lymphocyte reaction with TCRbeta sequencing defined graft-donor-reactive clones followed in post-transplant blood.

V dropped 4 bases and J dropped 0 bases, with 17 bases sitting between them. The CDR3 covers 16 residues. Looked up from germline, CDR1 is SGHRS and CDR2 is YFSETQ. Generated by immunoSEQ multiplex PCR, the TCRdb table keeps only in-frame clones and is missing some. The data contain 49,000 or so clones, roughly 74% of them singletons. The chain employs TRBV5-1 and TRBJ2-7; tentatively, D is TRBD1 (5 bases). The TCR sequence derives from a human patient who received a liver transplant. T cells may partly derive from the graft donor. Sequences were derived from CD4+ T cells from blood, sampled roughly 55 months after liver transplant. The CDR3 region is CASSPSTTGYSYEQYF. For the CDR3, the DNA is TGCGCCAGCAGCCCGTCCACCACAGGTTACTCCTACGAGCAGTACTTC.